This TCR beta chain comes out of a study of T cell repertoires in cytomegalovirus infection. As for the study in general: The public TCR beta signatures pointed to both CMV infection and matching HLA type.

Notes on the study in general: Dominant in the ex vivo response were TCR beta clonotypes restricted by HLA-C and specific for CMV.

The table lists this clonotype with a few counts. Its antigen is unknown. The CDR3 sequence is 15 residues long. Germline CDR1 SGHTS, CDR2 YDEGEE. V shed 4 bases and J shed 4 bases, with 15 bases lying between them. One entry per CDR3 protein results from TCRdb running MiXCR on the reads. The sample lists approximately 350,000 distinct CDR3 sequences, roughly 36% occurring once. The source is a human donor in good health (CMV status not recorded). Some clones in this sample may be carry-over from other donors' samples. The specimen was cultured PBMCs, collected from culture after CMV antigen stimulation. The chain links TRBV5-8 to TRBJ2-1; maybe TRBD2 (6 bases). CDR3 DNA sequence: TGTGCCAGCAGCCAAAGCGGGTACAGGTACAATGAGCAGTTCTTC. Translated: CASSQSGYRYNEQFF.